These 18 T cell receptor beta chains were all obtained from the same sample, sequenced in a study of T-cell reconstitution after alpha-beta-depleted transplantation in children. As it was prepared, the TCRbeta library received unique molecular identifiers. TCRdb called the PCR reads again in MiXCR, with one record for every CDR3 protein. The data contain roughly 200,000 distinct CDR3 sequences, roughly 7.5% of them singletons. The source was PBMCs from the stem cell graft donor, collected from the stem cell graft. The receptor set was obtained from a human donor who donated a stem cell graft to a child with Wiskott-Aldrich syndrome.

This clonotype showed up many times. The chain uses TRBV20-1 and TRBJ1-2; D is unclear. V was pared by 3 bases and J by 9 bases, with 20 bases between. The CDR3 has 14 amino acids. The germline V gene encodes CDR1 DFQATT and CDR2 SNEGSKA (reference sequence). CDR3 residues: CSASFPSLGSRYTF. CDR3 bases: TGCAGTGCTAGTTTCCCCTCTTTAGGGTCTCGCTACACCTTC.

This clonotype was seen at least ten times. The CDR3 loop reads CASRYKGAEPQHF. The CDR3 DNA is TGTGCCAGCCGATATAAGGGGGCGGAACCCCAGCATTTT. The chain employs TRBV12-3 or TRBV12-4 and TRBJ1-5; 7 nucleotides agree with TRBD1. The CDR3 is 13 amino acids. V lost 8 bases and J lost 10; bases outside the gene matches: 11.

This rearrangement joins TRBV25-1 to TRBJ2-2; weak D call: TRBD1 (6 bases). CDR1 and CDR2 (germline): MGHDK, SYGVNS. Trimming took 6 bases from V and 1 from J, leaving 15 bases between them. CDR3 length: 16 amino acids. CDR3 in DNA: TGTGCCAGCAGGGCGCCGGGACACCTGAACACCGGGGAGCTGTTTTTT. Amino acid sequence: CASRAPGHLNTGELFF.

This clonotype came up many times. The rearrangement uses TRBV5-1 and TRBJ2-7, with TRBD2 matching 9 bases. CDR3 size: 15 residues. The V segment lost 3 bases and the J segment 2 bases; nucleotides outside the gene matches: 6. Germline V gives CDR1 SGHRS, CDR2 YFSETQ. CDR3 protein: CASSSTSGPPYEQYF. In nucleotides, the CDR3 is TGCGCCAGCAGCTCGACTAGCGGACCTCCCTACGAGCAGTACTTC. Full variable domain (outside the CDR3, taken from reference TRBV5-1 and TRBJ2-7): KAGVTQTPRYLIKTRGQQVTLSCSPISGHRSVSWYQQTPGQGLQFLFEYFSETQRNKGNFPGRFSGRQFSNSRSEMNVSTLELGDSALYLCASSSTSGPPYEQYFGPGTRLTVT.

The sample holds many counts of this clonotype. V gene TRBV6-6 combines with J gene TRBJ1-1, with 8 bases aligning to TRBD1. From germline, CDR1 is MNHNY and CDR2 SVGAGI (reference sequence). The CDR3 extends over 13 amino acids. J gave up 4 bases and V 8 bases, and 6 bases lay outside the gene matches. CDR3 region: CASGKQGGTEAFF. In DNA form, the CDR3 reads TGTGCCAGCGGAAAACAGGGGGGCACTGAAGCTTTCTTT.

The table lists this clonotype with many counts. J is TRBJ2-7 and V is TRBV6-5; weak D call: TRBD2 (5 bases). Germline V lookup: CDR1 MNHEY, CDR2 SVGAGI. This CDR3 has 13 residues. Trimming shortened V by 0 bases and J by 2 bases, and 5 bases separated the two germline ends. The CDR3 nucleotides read TGTGCCAGCAGTTACTCGGGAGCCTACGAGCAGTACTTC. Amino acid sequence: CASSYSGAYEQYF.

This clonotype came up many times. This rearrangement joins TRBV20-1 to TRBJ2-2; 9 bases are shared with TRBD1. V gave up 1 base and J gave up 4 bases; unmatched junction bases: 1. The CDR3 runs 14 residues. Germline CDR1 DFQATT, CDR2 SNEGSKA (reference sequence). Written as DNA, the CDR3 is TGCAGTGCTAGAGGGACAGGGGTCACCGGGGAGCTGTTTTTT. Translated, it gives CSARGTGVTGELFF.

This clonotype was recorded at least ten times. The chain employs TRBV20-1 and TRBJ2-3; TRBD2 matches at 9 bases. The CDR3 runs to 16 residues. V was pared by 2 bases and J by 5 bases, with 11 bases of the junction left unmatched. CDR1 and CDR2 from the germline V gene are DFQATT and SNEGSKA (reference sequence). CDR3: CSARKGTSLRGDTQYF. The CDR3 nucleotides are TGCAGTGCTAGAAAAGGGACTAGCCTAAGGGGAGATACGCAGTATTTT.

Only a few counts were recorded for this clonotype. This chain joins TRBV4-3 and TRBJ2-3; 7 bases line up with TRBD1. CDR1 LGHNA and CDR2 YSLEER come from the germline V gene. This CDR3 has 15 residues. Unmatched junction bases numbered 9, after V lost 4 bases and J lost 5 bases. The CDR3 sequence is CASSPYQDREDTQYF. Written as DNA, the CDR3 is TGCGCCAGCAGCCCCTACCAAGACAGGGAAGATACGCAGTATTTT.

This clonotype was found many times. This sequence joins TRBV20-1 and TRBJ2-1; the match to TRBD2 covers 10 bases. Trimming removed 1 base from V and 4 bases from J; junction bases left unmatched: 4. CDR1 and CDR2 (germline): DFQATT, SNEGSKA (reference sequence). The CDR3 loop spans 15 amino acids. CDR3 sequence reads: CSARAPLAGYNEQFF. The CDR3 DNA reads TGCAGTGCTAGAGCCCCACTAGCGGGATACAATGAGCAGTTCTTC.

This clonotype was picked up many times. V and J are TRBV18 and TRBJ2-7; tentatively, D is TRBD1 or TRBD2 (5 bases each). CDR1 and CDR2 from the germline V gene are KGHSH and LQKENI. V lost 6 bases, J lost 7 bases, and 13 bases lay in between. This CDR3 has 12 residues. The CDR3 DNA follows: TGTGCCAGCTCCCGGGGCCCTGATGAGCAGTACTTC. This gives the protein CASSRGPDEQYF.

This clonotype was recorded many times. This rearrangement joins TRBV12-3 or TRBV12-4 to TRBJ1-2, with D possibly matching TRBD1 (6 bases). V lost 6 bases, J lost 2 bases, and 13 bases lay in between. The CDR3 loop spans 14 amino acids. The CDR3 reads CASRIKTGNYGYTF. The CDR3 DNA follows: TGTGCCAGCAGGATCAAGACAGGAAACTATGGCTACACCTTC.

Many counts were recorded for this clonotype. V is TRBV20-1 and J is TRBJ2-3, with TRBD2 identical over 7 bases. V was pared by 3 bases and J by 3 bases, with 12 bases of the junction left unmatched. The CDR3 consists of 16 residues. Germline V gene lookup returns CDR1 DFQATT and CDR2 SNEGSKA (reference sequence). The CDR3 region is CSARSLTGGWTDTQYF. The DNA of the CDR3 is TGCAGTGCTAGGTCCCTAACGGGGGGATGGACAGATACGCAGTATTTT.

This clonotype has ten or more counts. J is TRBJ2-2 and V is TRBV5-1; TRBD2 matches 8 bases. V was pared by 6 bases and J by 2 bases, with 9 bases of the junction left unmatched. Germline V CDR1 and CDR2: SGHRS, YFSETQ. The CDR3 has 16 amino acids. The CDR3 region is CASTIATSANTGELFF. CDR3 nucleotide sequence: TGCGCCAGCACGATTGCGACTAGCGCTAACACCGGGGAGCTGTTTTTT.

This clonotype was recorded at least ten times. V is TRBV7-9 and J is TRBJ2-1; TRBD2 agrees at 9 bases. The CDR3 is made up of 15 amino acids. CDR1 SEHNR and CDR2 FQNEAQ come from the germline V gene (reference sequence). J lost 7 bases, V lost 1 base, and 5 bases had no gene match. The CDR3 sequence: CASSLEVAGANEQFF. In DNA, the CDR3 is TGTGCCAGCAGCTTAGAGGTAGCGGGAGCAAATGAGCAGTTCTTC. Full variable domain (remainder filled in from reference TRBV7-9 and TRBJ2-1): DTGVSQNPRHKITKRGQNVTFRCDPISEHNRLYWYRQTLGQGPEFLTYFQNEAQLEKSRLLSDRFSAERPKGSFSTLEIQRTEQGDSAMYLCASSLEVAGANEQFFGPGTRLTVL.

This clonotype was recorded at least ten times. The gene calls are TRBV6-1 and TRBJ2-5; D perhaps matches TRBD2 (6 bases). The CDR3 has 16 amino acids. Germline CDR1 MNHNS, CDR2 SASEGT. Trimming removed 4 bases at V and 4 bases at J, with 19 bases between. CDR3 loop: CASSGTTTVGGETQYF. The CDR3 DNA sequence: TGTGCCAGCAGTGGAACCACGACAGTGGGAGGAGAGACCCAGTACTTC.

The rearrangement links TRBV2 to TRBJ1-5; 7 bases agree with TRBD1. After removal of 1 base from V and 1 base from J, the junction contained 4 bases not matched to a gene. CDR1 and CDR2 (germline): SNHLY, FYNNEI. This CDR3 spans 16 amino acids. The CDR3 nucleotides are TGTGCCAGCAGTGAAGGGGGCAGGGGGAGCAATCAGCCCCAGCATTTT. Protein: CASSEGGRGSNQPQHF.

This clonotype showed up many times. The CDR3 coding sequence is TGTGCCAGCTCACCCGGACAGGGGACTACTGGAAACACCATATATTTT. Its protein product is CASSPGQGTTGNTIYF. This rearrangement joins TRBV18 to TRBJ1-3; 9 bases fit TRBD1. The CDR3 contains 16 residues. The trim removed 3 bases at V and 2 bases at J, leaving 5 bases unmatched. Germline values: CDR1 KGHSH, CDR2 LQKENI. Full variable domain (missing parts from reference TRBV18 and TRBJ1-3): NAGVMQNPRHLVRRRGQEARLRCSPMKGHSHVYWYRQLPEEGLKFMVYLQKENIIDESGMPKERFSAEFPKEGPSILRIQQVVRGDSAAYFCASSPGQGTTGNTIYFGEGSWLTVV.